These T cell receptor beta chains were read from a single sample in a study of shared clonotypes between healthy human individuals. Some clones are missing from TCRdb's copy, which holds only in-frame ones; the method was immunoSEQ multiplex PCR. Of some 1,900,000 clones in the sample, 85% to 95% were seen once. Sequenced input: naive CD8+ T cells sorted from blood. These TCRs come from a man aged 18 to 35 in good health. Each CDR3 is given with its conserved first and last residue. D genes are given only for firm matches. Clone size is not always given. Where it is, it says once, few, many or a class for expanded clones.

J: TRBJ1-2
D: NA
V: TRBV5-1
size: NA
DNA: TGCGCCAGCAGCTATTACACCCAGGAGGACTATGGCTACACCTTC
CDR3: CASSYYTQEDYGYTF

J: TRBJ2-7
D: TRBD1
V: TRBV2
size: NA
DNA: TGTGCCAGCAGGGACAGGGGGCGCGACGAGCAGTACTTC
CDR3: CASRDRGRDEQYF

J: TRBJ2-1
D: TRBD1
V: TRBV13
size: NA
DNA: TGTGCCAGCAGCCAAACAGGGGATCGGGGCAATGAGCAGTTCTTC
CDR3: CASSQTGDRGNEQFF

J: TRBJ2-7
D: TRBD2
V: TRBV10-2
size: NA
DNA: TGCGCCAGCAGTGGGCCGGGACTAGCGGGAGGTACCTCTTTGTACGAGCAGTACTTC
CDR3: CASSGPGLAGGTSLYEQYF

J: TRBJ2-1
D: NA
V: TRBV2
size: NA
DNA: TGTGCCAGCAGTGCTACCCAGGGGGGCAGGGAGCAGTTCTTC
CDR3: CASSATQGGREQFF

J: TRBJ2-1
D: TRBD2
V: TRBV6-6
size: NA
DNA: TGTGCCAGCAGACCCGGGACTAGCGAGTACAATGAGCAGTTCTTC
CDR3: CASRPGTSEYNEQFF

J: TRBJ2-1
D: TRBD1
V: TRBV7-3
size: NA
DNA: TGTGCCAGCAGCCCGGGACAGGAGCCCTACAATGAGCAGTTCTTC
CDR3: CASSPGQEPYNEQFF

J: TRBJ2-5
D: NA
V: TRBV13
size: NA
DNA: TGTGCCAGCAGCCGTACACGGGGCGAGACCCAGTACTTC
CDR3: CASSRTRGETQYF

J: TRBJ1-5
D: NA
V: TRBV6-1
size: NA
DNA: TGTGCCAGCAGTGATCCCGGGGCGGGGATGAGCAATCAGCCCCAGCATTTT
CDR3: CASSDPGAGMSNQPQHF

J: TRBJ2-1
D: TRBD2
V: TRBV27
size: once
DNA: TGTGCCAGCAGTGTGCGGGGGGGCTATGATGAGCAGTTCTTC
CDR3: CASSVRGGYDEQFF

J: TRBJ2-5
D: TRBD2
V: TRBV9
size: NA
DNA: TGTGCCAGCAGCGTAGTCGGGGGGGAGACCCAGTACTTC
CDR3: CASSVVGGETQYF

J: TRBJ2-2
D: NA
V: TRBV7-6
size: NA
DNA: TGTGCCAGCAGCTTAGCCACATTGAACACCGGGGAGCTGTTTTTT
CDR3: CASSLATLNTGELFF

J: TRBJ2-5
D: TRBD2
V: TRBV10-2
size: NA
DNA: TGCGCCAGCAGAGCGCTCTCCAGCGGGAGAGAGACCCAGTACTTC
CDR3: CASRALSSGRETQYF

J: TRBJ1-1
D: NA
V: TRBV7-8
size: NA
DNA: TGTGCCAGCAGCTTAGGCGGGTCGCGGTTGAACACTGAAGCTTTCTTT
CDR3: CASSLGGSRLNTEAFF

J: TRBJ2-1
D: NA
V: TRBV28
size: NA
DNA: TGTGCCAGCAGTTTAAGCGGGACACCTCCCTACAATGAGCAGTTCTTC
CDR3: CASSLSGTPPYNEQFF

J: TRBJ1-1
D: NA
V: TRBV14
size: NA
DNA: TGTGCCAGCAGCTCCCTTCAATCCAGCACTGAAGCTTTCTTT
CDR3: CASSSLQSSTEAFF

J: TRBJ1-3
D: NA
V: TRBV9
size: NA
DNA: TGTGCCAGCAGCGTAGAGGGAGACGCTTCATCTGGAAACACCATATATTTT
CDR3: CASSVEGDASSGNTIYF

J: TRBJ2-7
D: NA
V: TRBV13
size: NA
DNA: TGTGCCAGCAGCTTAGACAGGCGAGACTACGAGCAGTACTTC
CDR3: CASSLDRRDYEQYF

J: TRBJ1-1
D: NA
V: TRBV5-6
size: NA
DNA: TGTGCCAGCAGCGTGCAAGGGGCTGAAGCTTTCTTT
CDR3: CASSVQGAEAFF

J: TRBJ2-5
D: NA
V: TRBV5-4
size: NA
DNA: TGTGCCAGCAGCTCAAAGGGGGAGGGTGTACAAGAGACCCAGTACTTC
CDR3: CASSSKGEGVQETQYF

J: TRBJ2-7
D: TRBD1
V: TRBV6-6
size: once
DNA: TGTGCCATCCAACAGGGGAGAGACTACGAGCAGTACTTC
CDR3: CAIQQGRDYEQYF

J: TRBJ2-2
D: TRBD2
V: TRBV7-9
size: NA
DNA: TGTGCCAGCAGCTCGGGACTAGCGGGAGGGGGCGACACCGGGGAGCTGTTTTTT
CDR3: CASSSGLAGGGDTGELFF

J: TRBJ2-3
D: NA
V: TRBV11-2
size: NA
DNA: TGTGCCAGCGGTAGGGCCCCCACAGATACGCAGTATTTT
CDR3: CASGRAPTDTQYF

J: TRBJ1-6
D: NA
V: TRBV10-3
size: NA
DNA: TGTGCCATCAGTGAGTCGGTAGGTGAGTCTGGTTCACCCCTCCACTTT
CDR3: CAISESVGESGSPLHF

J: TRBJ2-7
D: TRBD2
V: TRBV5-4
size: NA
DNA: TGTGCCAGCACCCTAGCGGGAGGGCCCAACGAGCAGTACTTC
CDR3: CASTLAGGPNEQYF

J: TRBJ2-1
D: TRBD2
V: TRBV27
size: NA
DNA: TGTGCCAGCAGCCAGACTAGCGGGGTCTTTAGTGAGCAGTTCTTC
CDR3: CASSQTSGVFSEQFF

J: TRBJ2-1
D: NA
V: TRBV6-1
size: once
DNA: TGTGCCAGCAGTGAAGCCGTCTGGGAGGACGGTGAGCAGTTCTTC
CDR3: CASSEAVWEDGEQFF

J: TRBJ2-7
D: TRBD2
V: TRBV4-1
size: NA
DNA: TGCGCCAGCAGCCAACGAACTAGCGGCCACTACGAGCAGTACTTC
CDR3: CASSQRTSGHYEQYF

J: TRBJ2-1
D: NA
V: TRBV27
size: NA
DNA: TGTGCCAGCAGTAGGAACTCCTACAATGAGCAGTTCTTC
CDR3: CASSRNSYNEQFF